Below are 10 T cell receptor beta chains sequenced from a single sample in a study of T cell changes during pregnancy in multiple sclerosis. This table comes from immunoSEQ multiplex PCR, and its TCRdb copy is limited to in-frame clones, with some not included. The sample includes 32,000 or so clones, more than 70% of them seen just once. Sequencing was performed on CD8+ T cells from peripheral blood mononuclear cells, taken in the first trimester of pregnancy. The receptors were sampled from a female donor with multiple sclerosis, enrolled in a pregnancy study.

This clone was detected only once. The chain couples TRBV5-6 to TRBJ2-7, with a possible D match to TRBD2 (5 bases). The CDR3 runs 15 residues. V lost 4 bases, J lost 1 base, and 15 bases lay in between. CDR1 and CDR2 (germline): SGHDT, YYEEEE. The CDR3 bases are TGTGCCAGCAGCATGTGGGAGTCCCCTTCCTACGAGCAGTACTTC. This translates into CASSMWESPSYEQYF.

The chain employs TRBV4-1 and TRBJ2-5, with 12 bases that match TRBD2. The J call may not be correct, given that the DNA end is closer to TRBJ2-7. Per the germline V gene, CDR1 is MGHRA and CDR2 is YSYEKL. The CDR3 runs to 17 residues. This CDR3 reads CASSQEALAGGSYEQYF. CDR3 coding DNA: TGCGCCAGCAGCCAAGAGGCCCTAGCGGGAGGGTCCTACGAGCAGTACTTC.

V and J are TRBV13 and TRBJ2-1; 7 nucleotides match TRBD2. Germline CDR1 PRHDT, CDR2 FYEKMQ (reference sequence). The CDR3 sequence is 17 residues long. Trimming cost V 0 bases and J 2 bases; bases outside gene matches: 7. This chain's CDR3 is CASSLGLSGSTYNEQFF. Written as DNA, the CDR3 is TGTGCCAGCAGCTTAGGCCTTAGCGGGTCCACCTACAATGAGCAGTTCTTC. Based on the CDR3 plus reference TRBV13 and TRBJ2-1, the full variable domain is AAGVIQSPRHLIKEKRETATLKCYPIPRHDTVYWYQQGPGQDPQFLISFYEKMQSDKGSIPDRFSAQQFSDYHSELNMSSLELGDSALYFCASSLGLSGSTYNEQFFGPGTRLTVL.

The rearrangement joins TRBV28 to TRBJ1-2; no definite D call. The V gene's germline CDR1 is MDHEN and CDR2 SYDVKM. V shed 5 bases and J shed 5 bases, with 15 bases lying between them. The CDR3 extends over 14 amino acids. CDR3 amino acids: CASSPTLLDYGYTF. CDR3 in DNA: TGTGCCAGCAGTCCTACCTTGTTAGATTATGGCTACACCTTC.

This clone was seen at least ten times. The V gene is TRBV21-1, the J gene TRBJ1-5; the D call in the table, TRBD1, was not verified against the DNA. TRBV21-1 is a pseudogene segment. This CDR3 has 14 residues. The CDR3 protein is CASSSGEGDQPQHF. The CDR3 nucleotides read TGTGCCAGCAGCAGTGGGGAAGGGGATCAGCCCCAGCATTTT.

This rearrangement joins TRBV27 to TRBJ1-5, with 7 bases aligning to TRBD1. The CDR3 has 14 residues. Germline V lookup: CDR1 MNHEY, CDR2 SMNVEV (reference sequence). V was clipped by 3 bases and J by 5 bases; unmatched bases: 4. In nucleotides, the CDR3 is TGTGCCAGCAGTTTGACAGGGACCCATCAGCCCCAGCATTTT. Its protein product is CASSLTGTHQPQHF.

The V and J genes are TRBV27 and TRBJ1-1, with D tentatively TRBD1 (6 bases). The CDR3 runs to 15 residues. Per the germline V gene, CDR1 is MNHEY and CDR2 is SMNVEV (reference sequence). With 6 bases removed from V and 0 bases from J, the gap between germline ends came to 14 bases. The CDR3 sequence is CASSRGTSMNTEAFF. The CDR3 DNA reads TGTGCCAGCAGCCGAGGGACATCAATGAACACTGAAGCTTTCTTT.

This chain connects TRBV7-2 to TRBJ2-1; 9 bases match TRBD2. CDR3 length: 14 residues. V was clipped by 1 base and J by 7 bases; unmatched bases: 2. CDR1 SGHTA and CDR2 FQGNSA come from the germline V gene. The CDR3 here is CASSLVSGRNEQFF. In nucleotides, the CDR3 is TGTGCCAGCAGCTTAGTTAGCGGGAGAAATGAGCAGTTCTTC.

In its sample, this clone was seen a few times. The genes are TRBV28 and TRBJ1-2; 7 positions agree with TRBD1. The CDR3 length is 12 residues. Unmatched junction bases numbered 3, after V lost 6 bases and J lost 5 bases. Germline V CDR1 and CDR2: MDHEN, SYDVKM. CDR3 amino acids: CASRTTGYGYTF. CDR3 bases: TGTGCCAGCAGGACGACAGGGTATGGCTACACCTTC.

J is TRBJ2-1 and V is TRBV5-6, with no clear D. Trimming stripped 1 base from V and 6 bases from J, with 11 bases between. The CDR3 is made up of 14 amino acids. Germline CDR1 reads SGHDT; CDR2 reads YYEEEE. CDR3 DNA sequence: TGTGCCAGCAGCTTGCCCCATTCAGGCAATGAGCAGTTCTTC. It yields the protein CASSLPHSGNEQFF.